This TCR beta chain was captured in a study of shared clonotypes between healthy human individuals. Study findings and constraints: Non-shared clonotypes showed lower generation probabilities than clonotypes common to all four donors. Limitation of the genetic and exposure-history diversity represented came from the few donors.

Method: immunoSEQ multiplex PCR; TCRdb's copy keeps in-frame clones and lacks some. The sample holds 900,000 to 1,200,000 clones, roughly 74% seen once. Germline V gene data show CDR1 as SQVTM and CDR2 as ANQGSEA. CDR3 length: 12 residues. V was cut by 0 bases and J by 9 bases, with 10 bases left in between. Note on this clone: Its target is not known.

The sequencing input was memory CD4+ T cells from PBMCs. Subset denoted: CD45RA-negative fraction. The origin of this receptor is a man aged 18 to 35 in good health. Some clones in this sample may be carry-over from other donors' samples. The chain carries TRBV29-1 and TRBJ2-3; no clear D. CDR3 loop: CSVEDSAVTQYF. The CDR3, as DNA: TGCAGCGTTGAAGATTCGGCGGTGACGCAGTATTTT.